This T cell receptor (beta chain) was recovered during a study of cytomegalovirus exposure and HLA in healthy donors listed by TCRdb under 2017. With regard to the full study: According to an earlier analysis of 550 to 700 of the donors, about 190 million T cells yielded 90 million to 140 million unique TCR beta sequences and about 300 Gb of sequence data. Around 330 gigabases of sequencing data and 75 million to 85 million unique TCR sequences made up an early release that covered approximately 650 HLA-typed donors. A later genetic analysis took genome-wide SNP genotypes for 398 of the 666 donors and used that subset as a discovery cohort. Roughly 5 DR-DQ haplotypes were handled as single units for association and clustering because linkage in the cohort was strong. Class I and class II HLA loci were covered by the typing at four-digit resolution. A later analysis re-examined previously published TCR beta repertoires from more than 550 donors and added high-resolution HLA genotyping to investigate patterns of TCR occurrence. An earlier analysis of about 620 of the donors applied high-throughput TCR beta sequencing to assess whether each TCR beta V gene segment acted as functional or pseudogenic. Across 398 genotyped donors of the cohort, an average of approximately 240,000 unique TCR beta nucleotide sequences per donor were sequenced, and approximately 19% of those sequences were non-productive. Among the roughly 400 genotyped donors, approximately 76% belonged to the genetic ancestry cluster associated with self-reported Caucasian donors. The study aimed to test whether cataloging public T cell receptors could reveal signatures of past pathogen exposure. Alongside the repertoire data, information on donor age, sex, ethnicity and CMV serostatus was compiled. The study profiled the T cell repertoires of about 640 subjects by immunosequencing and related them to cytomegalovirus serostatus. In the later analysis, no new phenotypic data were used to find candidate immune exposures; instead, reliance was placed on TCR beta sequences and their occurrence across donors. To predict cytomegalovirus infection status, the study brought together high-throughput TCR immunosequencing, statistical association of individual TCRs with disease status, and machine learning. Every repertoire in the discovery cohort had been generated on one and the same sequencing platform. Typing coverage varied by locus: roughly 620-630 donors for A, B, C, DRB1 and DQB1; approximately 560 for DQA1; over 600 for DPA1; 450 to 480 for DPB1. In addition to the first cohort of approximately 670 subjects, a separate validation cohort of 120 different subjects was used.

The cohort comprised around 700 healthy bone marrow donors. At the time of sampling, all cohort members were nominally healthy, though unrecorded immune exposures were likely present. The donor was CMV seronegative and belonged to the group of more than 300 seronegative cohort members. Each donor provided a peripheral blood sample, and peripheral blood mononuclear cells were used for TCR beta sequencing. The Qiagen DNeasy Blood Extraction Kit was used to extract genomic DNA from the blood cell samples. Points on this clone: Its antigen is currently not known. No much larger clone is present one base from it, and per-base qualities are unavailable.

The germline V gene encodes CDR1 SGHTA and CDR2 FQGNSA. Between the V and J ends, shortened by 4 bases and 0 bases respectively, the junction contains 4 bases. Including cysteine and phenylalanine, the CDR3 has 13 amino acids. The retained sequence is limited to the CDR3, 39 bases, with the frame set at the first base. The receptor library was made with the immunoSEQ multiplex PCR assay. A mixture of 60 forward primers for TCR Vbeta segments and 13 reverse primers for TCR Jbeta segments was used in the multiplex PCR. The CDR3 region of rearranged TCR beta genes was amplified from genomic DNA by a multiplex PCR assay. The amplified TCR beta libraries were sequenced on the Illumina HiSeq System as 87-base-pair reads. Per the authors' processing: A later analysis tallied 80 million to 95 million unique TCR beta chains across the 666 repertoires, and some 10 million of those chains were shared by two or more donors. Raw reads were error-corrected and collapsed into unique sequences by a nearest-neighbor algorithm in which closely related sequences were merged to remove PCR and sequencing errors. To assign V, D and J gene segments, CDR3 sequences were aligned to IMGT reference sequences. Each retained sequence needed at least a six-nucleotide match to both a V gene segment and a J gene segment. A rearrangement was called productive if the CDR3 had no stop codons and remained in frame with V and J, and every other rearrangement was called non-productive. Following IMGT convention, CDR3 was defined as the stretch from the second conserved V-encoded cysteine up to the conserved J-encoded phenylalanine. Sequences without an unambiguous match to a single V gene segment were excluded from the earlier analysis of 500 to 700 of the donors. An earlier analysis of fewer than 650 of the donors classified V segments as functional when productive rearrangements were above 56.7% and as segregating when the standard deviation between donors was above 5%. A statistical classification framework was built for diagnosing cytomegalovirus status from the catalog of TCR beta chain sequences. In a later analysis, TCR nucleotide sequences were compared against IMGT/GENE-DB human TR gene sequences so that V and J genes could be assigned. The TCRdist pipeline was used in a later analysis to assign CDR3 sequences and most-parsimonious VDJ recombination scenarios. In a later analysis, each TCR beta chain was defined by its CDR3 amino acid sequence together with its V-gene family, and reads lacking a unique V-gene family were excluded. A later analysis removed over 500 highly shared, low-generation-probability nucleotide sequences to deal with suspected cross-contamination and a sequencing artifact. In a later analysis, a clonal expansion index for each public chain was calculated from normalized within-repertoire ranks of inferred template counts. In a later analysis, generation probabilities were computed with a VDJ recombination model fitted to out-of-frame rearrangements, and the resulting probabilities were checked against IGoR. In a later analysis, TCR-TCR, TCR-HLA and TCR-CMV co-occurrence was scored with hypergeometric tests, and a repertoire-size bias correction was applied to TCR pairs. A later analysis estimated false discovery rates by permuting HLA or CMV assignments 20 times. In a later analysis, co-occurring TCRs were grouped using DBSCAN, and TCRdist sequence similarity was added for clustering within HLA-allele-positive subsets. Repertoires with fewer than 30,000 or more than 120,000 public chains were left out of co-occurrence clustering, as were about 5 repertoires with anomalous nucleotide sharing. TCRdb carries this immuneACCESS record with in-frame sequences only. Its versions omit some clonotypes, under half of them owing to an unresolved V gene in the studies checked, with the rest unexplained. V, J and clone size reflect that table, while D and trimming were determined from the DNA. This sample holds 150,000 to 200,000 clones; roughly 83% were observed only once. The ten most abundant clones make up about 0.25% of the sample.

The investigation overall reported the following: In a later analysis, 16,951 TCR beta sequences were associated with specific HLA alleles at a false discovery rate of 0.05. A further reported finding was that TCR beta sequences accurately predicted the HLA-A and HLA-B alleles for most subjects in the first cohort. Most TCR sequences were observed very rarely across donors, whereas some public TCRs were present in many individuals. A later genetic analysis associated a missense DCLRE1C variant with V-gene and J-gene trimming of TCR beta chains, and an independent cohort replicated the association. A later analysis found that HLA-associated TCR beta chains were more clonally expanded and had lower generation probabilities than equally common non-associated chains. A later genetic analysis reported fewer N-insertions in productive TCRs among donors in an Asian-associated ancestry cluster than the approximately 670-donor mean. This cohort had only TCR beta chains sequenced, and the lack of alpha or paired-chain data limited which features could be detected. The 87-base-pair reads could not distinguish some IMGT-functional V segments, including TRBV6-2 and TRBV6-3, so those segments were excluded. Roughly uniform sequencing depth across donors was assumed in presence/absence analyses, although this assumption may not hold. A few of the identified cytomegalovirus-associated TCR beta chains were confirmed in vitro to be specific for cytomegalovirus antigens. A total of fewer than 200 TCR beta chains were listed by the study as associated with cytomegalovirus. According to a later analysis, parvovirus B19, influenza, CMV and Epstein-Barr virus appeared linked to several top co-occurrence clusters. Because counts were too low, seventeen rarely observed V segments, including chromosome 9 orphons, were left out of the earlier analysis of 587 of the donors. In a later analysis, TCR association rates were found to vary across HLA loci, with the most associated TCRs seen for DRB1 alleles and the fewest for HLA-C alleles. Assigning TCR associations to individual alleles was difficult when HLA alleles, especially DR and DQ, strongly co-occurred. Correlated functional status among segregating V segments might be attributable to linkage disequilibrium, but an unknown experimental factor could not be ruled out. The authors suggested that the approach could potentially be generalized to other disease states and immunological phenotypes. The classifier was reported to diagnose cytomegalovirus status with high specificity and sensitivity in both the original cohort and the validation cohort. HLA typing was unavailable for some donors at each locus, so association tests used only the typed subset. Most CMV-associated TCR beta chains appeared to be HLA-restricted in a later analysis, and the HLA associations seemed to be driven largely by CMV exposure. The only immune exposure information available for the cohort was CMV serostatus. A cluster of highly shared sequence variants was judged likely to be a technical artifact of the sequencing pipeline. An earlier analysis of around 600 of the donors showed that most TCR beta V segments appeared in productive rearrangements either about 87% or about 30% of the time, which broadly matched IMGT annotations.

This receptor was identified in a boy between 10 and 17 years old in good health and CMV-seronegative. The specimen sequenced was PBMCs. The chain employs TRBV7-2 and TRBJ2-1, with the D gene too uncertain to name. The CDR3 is CASSSSSYNEQFF. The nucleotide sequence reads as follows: TGTGCCAGCAGCTCGAGCTCCTACAATGAGCAGTTCTTC. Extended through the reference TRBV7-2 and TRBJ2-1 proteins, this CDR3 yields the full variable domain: GAGVSQSPSNKVTEKGKDVELRCDPISGHTALYWYRQSLGQGLEFLIYFQGNSAPDKSGLPSDRFSAERTGGSVSTLTIQRTQQEDSAVYLCASSSSSYNEQFFGPGTRLTVL.